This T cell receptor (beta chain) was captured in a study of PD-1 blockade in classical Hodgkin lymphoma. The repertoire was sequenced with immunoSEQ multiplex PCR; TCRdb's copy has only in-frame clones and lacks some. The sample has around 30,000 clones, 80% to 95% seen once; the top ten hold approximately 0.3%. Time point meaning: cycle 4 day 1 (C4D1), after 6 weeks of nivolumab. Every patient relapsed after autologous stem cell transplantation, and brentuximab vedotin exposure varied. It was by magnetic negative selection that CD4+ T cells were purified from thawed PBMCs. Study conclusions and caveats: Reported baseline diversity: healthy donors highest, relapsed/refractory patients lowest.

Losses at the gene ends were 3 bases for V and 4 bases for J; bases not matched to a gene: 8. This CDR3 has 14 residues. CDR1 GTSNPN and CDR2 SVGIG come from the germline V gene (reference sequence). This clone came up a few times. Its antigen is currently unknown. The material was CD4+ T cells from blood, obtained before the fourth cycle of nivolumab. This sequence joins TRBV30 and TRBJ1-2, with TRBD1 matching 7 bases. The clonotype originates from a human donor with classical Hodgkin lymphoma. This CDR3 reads CAWSLRGRGYGYTF. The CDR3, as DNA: TGTGCCTGGAGCCTAAGGGGGCGCGGCTATGGCTACACCTTC.